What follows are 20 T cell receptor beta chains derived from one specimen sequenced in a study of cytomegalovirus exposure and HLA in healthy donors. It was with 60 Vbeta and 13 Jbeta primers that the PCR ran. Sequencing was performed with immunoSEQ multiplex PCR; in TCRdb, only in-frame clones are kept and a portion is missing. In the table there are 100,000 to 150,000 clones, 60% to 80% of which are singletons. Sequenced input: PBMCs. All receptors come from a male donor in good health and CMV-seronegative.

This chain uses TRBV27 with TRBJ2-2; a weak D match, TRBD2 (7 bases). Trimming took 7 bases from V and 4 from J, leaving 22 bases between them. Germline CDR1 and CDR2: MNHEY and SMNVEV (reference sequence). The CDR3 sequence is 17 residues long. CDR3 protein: CASITVSGGGVTGELFF. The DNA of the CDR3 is TGTGCCAGCATTACCGTCTCGGGGGGCGGGGTCACCGGGGAGCTGTTTTTT.

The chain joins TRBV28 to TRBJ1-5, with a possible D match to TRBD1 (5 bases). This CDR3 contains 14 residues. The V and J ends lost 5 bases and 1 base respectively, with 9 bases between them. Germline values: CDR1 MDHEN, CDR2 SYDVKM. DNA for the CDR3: TGTGCCAGCAGTCAGGACATAAGCAATCAGCCCCAGCATTTT. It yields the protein CASSQDISNQPQHF. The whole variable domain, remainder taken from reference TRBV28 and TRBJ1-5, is DVKVTQSSRYLVKRTGEKVFLECVQDMDHENMFWYRQDPGLGLRLIYFSYDVKMKEKGDIPEGYSVSREKKERFSLILESASTNQTSMYLCASSQDISNQPQHFGDGTRLSIL.

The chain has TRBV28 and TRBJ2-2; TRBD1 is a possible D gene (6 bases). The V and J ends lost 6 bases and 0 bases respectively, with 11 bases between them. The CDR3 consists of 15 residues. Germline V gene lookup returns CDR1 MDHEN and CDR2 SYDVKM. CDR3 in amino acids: CASSLGTPNTGELFF. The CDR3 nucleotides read TGTGCCAGCAGCTTGGGGACACCGAACACCGGGGAGCTGTTTTTT.

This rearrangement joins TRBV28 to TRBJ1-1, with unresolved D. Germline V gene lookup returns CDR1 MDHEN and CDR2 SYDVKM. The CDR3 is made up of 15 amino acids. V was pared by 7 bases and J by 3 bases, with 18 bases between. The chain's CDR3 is CASIMAGEAYTEAFF. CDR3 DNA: TGTGCCAGCATCATGGCTGGGGAGGCGTACACTGAAGCTTTCTTT.

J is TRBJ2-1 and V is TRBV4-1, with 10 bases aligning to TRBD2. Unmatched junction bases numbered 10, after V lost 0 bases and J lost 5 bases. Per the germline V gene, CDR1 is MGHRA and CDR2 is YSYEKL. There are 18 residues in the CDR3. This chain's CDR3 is CASSQERSLAGVHNEQFF. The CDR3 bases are TGCGCCAGCAGCCAAGAACGGTCGCTAGCGGGAGTCCACAATGAGCAGTTCTTC.

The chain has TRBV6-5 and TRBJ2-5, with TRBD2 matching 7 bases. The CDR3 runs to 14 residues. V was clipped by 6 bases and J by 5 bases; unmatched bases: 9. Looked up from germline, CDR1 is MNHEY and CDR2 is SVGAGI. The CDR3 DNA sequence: TGTGCCAGCAGCCTTAGCGGGTCCAGGGAGACCCAGTACTTC. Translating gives CASSLSGSRETQYF.

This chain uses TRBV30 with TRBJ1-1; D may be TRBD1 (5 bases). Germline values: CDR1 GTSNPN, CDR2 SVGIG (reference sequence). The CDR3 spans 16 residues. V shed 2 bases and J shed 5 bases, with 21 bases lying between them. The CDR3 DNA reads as TGTGCCTGGAGTCCTGGGACCGGTGGAGGAGGGACTGAAGCTTTCTTT. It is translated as CAWSPGTGGGGTEAFF.

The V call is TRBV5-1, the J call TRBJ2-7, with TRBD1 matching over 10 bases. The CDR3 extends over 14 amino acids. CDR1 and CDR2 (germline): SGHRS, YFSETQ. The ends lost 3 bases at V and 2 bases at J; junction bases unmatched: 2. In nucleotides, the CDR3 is TGCGCCAGCAGCTGGGGGACAGGGGCCTACGAGCAGTACTTC. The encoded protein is CASSWGTGAYEQYF.

CDR3 sequence: CASSLGQGGPTEAFF. DNA of the CDR3: TGCGCCAGCAGCTTGGGACAGGGCGGGCCCACTGAAGCTTTCTTT. The rearrangement uses TRBV5-1 and TRBJ1-1; 7 bases match TRBD1. The CDR3 contains 15 residues. V lost 0 bases to trimming and J lost 4 bases; unmatched junction nucleotides: 6. Germline V CDR1 and CDR2: SGHRS, YFSETQ.

CDR3 nucleotide sequence: TGTGCCAGTAGTATAAGGGAGAACTATGGCTACACCTTC. Protein sequence: CASSIRENYGYTF. The chain recombines TRBV19 with TRBJ1-2; D is unresolved. The CDR3 extends over 13 amino acids. The ends were cut back, 2 bases at V and 2 bases at J, with 6 bases in the middle. Germline V lookup: CDR1 LNHDA, CDR2 SQIVND (reference sequence).

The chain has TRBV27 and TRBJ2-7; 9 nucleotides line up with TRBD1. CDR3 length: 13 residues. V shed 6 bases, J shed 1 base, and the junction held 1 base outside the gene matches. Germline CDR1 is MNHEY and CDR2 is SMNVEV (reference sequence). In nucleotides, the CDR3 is TGTGCCAGCAGGGGACAGGGATCCTACGAGCAGTACTTC. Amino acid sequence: CASRGQGSYEQYF.

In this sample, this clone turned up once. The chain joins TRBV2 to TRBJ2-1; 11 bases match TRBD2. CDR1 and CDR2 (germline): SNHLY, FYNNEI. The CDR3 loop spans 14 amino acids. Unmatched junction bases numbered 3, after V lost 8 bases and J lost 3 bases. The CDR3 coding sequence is TGTGCCAGCCAACTAGCGGGAGTCTACAATGAGCAGTTCTTC. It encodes CASQLAGVYNEQFF.

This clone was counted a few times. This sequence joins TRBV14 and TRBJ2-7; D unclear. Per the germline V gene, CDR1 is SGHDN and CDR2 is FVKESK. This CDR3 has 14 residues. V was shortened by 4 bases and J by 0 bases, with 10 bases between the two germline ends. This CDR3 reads CASSLNSNSYEQYF. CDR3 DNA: TGTGCCAGCAGCCTAAACAGTAACTCCTACGAGCAGTACTTC.

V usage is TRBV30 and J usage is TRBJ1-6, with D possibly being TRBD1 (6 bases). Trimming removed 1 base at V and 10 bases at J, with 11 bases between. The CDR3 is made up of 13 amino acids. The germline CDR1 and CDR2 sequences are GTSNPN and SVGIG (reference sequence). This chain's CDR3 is CAWSATGNSPLHF. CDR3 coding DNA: TGTGCCTGGAGTGCAACAGGGAACTCACCCCTCCACTTT.

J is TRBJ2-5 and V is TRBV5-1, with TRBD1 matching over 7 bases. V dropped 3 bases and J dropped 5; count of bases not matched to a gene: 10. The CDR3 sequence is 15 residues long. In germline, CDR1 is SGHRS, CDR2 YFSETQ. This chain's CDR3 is CASSSGQVGWETQYF. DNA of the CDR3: TGCGCCAGCAGCTCAGGACAGGTGGGATGGGAGACCCAGTACTTC.

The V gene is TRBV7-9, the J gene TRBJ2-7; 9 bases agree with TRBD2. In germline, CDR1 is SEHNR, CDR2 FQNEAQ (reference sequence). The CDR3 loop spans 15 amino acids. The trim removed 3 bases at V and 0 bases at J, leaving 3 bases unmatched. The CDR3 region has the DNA TGTGCCAGCAGCTTTGCTAGCGGGGCCTCCTACGAGCAGTACTTC. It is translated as CASSFASGASYEQYF.

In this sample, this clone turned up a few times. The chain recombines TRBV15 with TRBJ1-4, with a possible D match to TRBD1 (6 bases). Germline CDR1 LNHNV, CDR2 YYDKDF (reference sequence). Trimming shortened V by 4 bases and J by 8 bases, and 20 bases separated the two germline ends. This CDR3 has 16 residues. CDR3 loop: CATSTSMVGAVEKLFF. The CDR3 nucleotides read TGTGCCACCAGCACCTCGATGGTGGGGGCTGTCGAAAAACTGTTTTTT.

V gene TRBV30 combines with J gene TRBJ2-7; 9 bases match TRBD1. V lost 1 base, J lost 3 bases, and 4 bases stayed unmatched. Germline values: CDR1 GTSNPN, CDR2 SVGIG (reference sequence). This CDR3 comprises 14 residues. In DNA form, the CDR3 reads TGTGCCTGGAGTGACGGGACAGGGAACTACGAGCAGTACTTC. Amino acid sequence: CAWSDGTGNYEQYF.

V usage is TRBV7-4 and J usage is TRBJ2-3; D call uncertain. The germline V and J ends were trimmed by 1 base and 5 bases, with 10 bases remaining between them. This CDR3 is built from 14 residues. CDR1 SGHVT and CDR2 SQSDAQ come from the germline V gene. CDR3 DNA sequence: TGTGCCAGCAGCTTAGTTGTCAGAGGAGATACGCAGTATTTT. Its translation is CASSLVVRGDTQYF.

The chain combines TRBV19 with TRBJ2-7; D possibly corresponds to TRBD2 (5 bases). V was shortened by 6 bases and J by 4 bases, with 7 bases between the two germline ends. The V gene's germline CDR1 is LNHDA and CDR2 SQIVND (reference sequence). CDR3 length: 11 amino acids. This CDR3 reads CASRSGYEQYF. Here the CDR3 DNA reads TGTGCCAGTAGGAGCGGTTACGAGCAGTACTTC.